This T cell receptor (beta chain) is from a study of early T cells in non-severe SARS-CoV-2 infection. Individual cDNA molecules received unique molecular identifiers. TCRdb re-analysed the 5' RACE reads in MiXCR, keeping a single row per CDR3 protein. The data show about 61,000 distinct CDR3 sequences, more than 10% seen once. The length of the CDR3 is 13 residues. Germline V gives CDR1 WNHNN, CDR2 SYGVQD (reference sequence). Trimming stripped 4 bases from V and 7 bases from J, with 13 bases between. This material consisted of whole blood, taken at baseline. The rearrangement joins TRBV10-1 to TRBJ1-1; D is unresolved. The receptor was isolated from an adult who was a healthcare worker with PCR-confirmed SARS-CoV-2 infection or an uninfected control (not recorded which). The donor label of this sample is uncertain. Here the CDR3 DNA reads TGCGCCAGCAGTGGCAATTATGGAAGTGAAGCTTTCTTT. This translates into CASSGNYGSEAFF.